The sequence of this TCR beta chain was determined in a study of T cells after yellow fever vaccination. There are many counts of this clonotype. The CDR3 sequence is 15 residues long. Germline assignment: CDR1 MNHEY and CDR2 SVGEGT. The V and J ends lost 8 bases and 7 bases, in that order; junction bases with no gene match: 16. TCRdb used MiXCR to reprocess the 5' RACE reads, holding one entry per CDR3 protein. The sample has some 350,000 distinct CDR3 sequences, over 5% seen once. This receptor was taken from a man aged 25-40 years who received the YFV17D yellow fever vaccine. J is TRBJ2-7 and V is TRBV6-2 or TRBV6-3; 8 nucleotides agree with TRBD1. The specimen was PBMCs, collected 5 days after the yellow fever booster vaccination. The CDR3 DNA reads as TGTGCCAGCTCTTCCCCCCGGGCAGGGGGCTTGGAGCAGTACTTC. Protein product: CASSSPRAGGLEQYF.